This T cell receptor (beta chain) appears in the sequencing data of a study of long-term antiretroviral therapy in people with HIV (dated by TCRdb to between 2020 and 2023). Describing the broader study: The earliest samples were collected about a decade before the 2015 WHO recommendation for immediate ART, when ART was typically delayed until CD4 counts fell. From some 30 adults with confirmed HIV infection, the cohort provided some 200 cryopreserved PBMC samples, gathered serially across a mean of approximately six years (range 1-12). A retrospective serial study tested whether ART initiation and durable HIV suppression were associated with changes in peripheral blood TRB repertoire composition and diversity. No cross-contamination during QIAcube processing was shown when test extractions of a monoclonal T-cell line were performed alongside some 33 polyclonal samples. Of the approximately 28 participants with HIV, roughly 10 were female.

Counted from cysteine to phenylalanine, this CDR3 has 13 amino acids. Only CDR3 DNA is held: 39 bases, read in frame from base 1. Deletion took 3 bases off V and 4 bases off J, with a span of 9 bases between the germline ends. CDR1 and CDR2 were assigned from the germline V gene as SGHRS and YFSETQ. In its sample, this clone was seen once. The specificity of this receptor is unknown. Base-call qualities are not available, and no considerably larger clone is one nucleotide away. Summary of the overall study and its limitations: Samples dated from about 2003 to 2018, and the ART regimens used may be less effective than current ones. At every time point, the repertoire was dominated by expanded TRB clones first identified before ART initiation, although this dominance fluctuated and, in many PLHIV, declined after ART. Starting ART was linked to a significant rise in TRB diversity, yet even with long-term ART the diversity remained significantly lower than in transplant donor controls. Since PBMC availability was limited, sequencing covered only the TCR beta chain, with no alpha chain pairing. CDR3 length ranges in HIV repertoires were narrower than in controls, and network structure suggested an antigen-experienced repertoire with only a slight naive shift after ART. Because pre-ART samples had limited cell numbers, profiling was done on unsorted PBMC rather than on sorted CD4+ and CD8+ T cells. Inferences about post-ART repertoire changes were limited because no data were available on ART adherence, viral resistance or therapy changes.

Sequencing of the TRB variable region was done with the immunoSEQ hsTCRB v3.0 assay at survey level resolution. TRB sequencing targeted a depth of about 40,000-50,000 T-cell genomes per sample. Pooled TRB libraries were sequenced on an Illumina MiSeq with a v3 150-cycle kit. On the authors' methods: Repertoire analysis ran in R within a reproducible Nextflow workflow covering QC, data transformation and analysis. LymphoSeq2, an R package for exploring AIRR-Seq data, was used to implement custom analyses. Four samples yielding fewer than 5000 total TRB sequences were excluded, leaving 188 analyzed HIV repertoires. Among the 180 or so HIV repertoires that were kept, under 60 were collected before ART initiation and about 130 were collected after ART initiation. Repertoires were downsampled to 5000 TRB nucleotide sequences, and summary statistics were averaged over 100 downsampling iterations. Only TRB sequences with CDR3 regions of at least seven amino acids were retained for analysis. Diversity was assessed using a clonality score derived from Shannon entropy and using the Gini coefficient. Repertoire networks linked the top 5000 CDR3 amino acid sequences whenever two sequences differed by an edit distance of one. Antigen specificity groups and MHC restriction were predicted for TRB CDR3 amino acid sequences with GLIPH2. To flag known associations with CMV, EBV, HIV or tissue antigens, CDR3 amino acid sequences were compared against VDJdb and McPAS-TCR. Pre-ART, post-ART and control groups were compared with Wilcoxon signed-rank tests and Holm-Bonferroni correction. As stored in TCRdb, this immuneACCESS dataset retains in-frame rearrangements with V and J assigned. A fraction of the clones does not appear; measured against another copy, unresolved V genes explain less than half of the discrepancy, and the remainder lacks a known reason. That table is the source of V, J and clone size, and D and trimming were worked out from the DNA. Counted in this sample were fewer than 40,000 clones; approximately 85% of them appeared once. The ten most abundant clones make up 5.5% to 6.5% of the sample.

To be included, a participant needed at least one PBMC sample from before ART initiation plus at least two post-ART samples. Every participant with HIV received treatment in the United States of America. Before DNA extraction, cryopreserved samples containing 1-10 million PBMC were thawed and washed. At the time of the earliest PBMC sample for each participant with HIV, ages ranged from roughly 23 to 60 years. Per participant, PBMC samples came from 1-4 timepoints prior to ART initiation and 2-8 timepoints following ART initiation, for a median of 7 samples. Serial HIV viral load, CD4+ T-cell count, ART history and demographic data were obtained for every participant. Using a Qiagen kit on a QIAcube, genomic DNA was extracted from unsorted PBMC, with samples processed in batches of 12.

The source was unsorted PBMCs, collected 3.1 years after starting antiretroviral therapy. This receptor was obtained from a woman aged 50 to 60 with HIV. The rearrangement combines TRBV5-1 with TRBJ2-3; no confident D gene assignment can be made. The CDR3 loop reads CASSSGVSDTQYF. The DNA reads TGCGCCAGCAGCTCAGGAGTTTCAGATACGCAGTATTTT.